The 19 T cell receptor beta chains below were found in one sample sequenced in a study of OX40 agonist ivuxolimab in advanced cancers. Receptors were amplified or captured by the immunoSEQ multiplex PCR assay. The table was pulled from immuneACCESS by TCRdb, which kept in-frame rearrangements only. Such tables lose some clones; where checked, under half of the loss comes from unresolved V genes, and the rest has no known cause. Within this sample are about 63,000 clones, with about four fifths of them counted one time only. The ten largest make up 0.95% to 1.1% of the sample. The specimen comprised CD4+ or CD8+ T cells sorted from blood, sampled in a trial of the OX40 agonist ivuxolimab. The source is an adult with an advanced solid tumor such as melanoma, head and neck, liver or kidney cancer.

The chain recombines TRBV5-6 with TRBJ1-3; D remains ambiguous. Between the trimmed V and J ends, which lost 5 bases and 0 bases, there was a span of 9 bases. Germline CDR1 SGHDT, CDR2 YYEEEE. The CDR3 runs 14 residues. Written as DNA, the CDR3 is TGTGCCAGCAGTTCCGCCCACTCTGGAAACACCATATATTTT. This sequence encodes CASSSAHSGNTIYF.

This rearrangement joins TRBV5-1 to TRBJ2-7; either TRBD1 or TRBD2 may supply D (5 bases each). V lost 0 bases and J lost 5, with 18 bases in between. Germline assignment: CDR1 SGHRS and CDR2 YFSETQ. The CDR3 has 16 residues. The CDR3 DNA reads TGCGCCAGCAGCTTGGTGGGGACGGCGGGTTACGACGAGCAGTACTTC. Its protein product is CASSLVGTAGYDEQYF.

The genes are TRBV10-3 and TRBJ2-2; TRBD1 agrees at 8 bases. CDR1 and CDR2 from the germline V gene are ENHRY and SYGVKD. The CDR3 sequence is 19 residues long. With V trimmed by 9 bases and J by 7 bases, 25 bases remained unmatched. The CDR3 here is CAMPPPDRDKVCVVGELFF. Here the CDR3 DNA reads TGTGCCATGCCGCCCCCGGACAGGGATAAGGTATGTGTGGTCGGGGAGCTGTTTTTT.

This clone was picked up one time. The gene calls are TRBV9 and TRBJ2-7, with 7 positions matching TRBD1. In germline, CDR1 is SGDLS, CDR2 YYNGEE. This CDR3 is built from 15 residues. V lost 3 bases to trimming and J lost 3 bases; unmatched junction nucleotides: 9. CDR3 nucleotides: TGTGCCAGCAGCGACTCCCGGGACAGTCTCTACGAGCAGTACTTC. It is translated as CASSDSRDSLYEQYF.

This chain links TRBV5-4 with TRBJ2-3; no clear D. The ends were cut back, 4 bases at V and 5 bases at J, with 11 bases in the middle. The CDR3 spans 13 residues. Per the germline V gene, CDR1 is SGHNT and CDR2 is YYREEE (reference sequence). The CDR3 sequence is CASSEKHKDTQYF. Here the CDR3 DNA reads TGTGCCAGCAGCGAAAAGCATAAAGATACGCAGTATTTT.

CDR3 protein: CASSPNRGETQYF. The CDR3 DNA sequence: TGTGCCAGCTCACCAAACAGGGGAGAGACCCAGTACTTC. The genes are TRBV18 and TRBJ2-5; the match to TRBD1 covers 7 bases. V was clipped by 2 bases and J by 4 bases; unmatched bases: 1. The germline V gene has CDR1 KGHSH and CDR2 LQKENI. The CDR3 runs 13 residues. The full variable domain, with the rest looked up from reference TRBV18 and TRBJ2-5, is NAGVMQNPRHLVRRRGQEARLRCSPMKGHSHVYWYRQLPEEGLKFMVYLQKENIIDESGMPKERFSAEFPKEGPSILRIQQVVRGDSAAYFCASSPNRGETQYFGPGTRLLVL.

This CDR3 reads CASSKFNAANRGLPSSYNSPLHF. The CDR3 DNA reads as TGTGCCAGTAGTAAATTTAACGCCGCAAACAGGGGTCTACCGAGCTCCTATAATTCACCCCTCCACTTT. The chain joins TRBV19 to TRBJ1-6; 7 bases match TRBD1. This CDR3 contains 23 residues. J gave up 0 bases and V 4 bases, and 24 bases lay outside the gene matches. Per germline, CDR1 LNHDA and CDR2 SQIVND (reference sequence).

The J gene is TRBJ1-1, the V gene TRBV25-1; D is undetermined. This CDR3 comprises 15 residues. Trimming shortened V by 0 bases and J by 3 bases, and 11 bases separated the two germline ends. The germline CDR1 and CDR2 sequences are MGHDK and SYGVNS. The chain's CDR3 is CASSEYEASHTEAFF. CDR3 DNA: TGTGCCAGCAGTGAATACGAGGCGAGCCACACTGAAGCTTTCTTT.

This chain links TRBV11-2 with TRBJ1-1; D is unresolved. The CDR3 loop spans 17 amino acids. CDR1 and CDR2 (germline): SGHAT, FQNNGV. The ends were cut back, 0 bases at V and 2 bases at J, with 16 bases in the middle. CDR3 loop: CASSLDLRVSANTEAFF. DNA for the CDR3: TGTGCCAGCAGCTTAGACCTCCGGGTGAGTGCTAACACTGAAGCTTTCTTT.

The J gene is TRBJ1-1, the V gene TRBV5-1; no clear D. The length of the CDR3 is 14 residues. The germline gives CDR1 SGHRS, CDR2 YFSETQ. Between the trimmed V and J ends, which lost 6 bases and 5 bases, there was a span of 17 bases. The CDR3 region has the DNA TGCGCCAGCACTCCTAGCAGGATGGGGACTGAAGCTTTCTTT. It yields the protein CASTPSRMGTEAFF.

The V gene is TRBV6-1, the J gene TRBJ2-5; no firm D call. Between the trimmed V and J ends, which lost 5 bases and 4 bases, there was a span of 14 bases. Germline CDR1 reads MNHNS; CDR2 reads SASEGT. The CDR3 runs 14 residues. CDR3: CASSKGPSIETQYF. In nucleotides, the CDR3 is TGTGCCAGCAGTAAAGGACCGTCGATAGAGACCCAGTACTTC.

The chain links TRBV5-1 to TRBJ2-3, with a possible D match to TRBD1 (6 bases). Germline assignment: CDR1 SGHRS and CDR2 YFSETQ. The length of the CDR3 is 14 residues. V was shortened by 4 bases and J by 3 bases, with 12 bases between the two germline ends. In DNA form, the CDR3 reads TGCGCCAGCAGCAGGACAGTTACTACAGATACGCAGTATTTT. It codes for CASSRTVTTDTQYF.

Here the CDR3 reads CASTQTSITGAPLHF. The CDR3 DNA is TGTGCCAGTACCCAAACCTCAATTACAGGGGCGCCCCTCCACTTT. The rearrangement joins TRBV19 to TRBJ1-6; 7 bases are shared with TRBD1. V shed 7 bases, J shed 13 bases, and the junction held 16 bases outside the gene matches. CDR1 and CDR2 from the germline V gene are LNHDA and SQIVND (reference sequence). The CDR3 has 15 amino acids.

The rearrangement joins TRBV7-9 to TRBJ2-7; 7 bases are a match to TRBD2. The germline CDR1 and CDR2 sequences are SEHNR and FQNEAQ (reference sequence). The CDR3 length is 12 residues. The ends lost 6 bases at V and 6 bases at J; junction bases unmatched: 5. The CDR3 bases are TGTGCCAGCAGACACGGGGAGGGCGAGCAGTACTTC. Encoded protein: CASRHGEGEQYF.

This chain links TRBV6-6 with TRBJ1-5; perhaps TRBD1 as D (5 bases). Per the germline V gene, CDR1 is MNHNY and CDR2 is SVGAGI (reference sequence). V was shortened by 7 bases and J by 1 base, with 11 bases between the two germline ends. CDR3 length equals 14 residues. The CDR3 sequence is CASTLRQSNQPQHF. In DNA form, the CDR3 reads TGTGCCAGCACCCTTCGACAGAGCAATCAGCCCCAGCATTTT.

The gene calls are TRBV9 and TRBJ2-7; perhaps TRBD1 as D (5 bases). The ends were cut back, 0 bases at V and 3 bases at J, with 13 bases in the middle. There are 15 residues in the CDR3. Germline V gene sequence: CDR1 SGDLS, CDR2 YYNGEE. In nucleotides, the CDR3 is TGTGCCAGCAGCGTAGGCTTCTCGGACAACTACGAGCAGTACTTC. Translated, it gives CASSVGFSDNYEQYF. Full variable domain (rest looked up from reference TRBV9 and TRBJ2-7): DSGVTQTPKHLITATGQRVTLRCSPRSGDLSVYWYQQSLDQGLQFLIQYYNGEERAKGNILERFSAQQFPDLHSELNLSSLELGDSALYFCASSVGFSDNYEQYFGPGTRLTVT.

The rearrangement joins TRBV9 to TRBJ1-2; 10 nucleotides align to TRBD1. From germline, CDR1 is SGDLS and CDR2 YYNGEE. The junction had 4 bases not matched to a gene; V was cut back by 0 bases and J by 5 bases. This CDR3 is built from 15 residues. CDR3 nucleotides: TGTGCCAGCAGCGTAGGACAGGGGGCAAAGTATGGCTACACCTTC. Translating it yields CASSVGQGAKYGYTF.

The chain uses TRBV29-1 and TRBJ2-7, with 7 bases fitting TRBD1. This CDR3 comprises 13 residues. In germline, CDR1 is SQVTM, CDR2 ANQGSEA. Germline trimming cut 5 bases from V and 3 bases from J; bases unmatched to any gene: 7. CDR3 in DNA: TGCAGCGTTCACTCGGGACAGTTCTACGAGCAGTACTTC. It translates to CSVHSGQFYEQYF.

The chain joins TRBV19 to TRBJ1-5, with TRBD1 identical over 9 bases. The germline V gene encodes CDR1 LNHDA and CDR2 SQIVND (reference sequence). V lost 7 bases and J lost 5; bases outside the gene matches: 6. The CDR3 extends over 14 amino acids. The CDR3 DNA reads as TGTGCCAGTAACCCGTGGGACAGGGATCAGCCCCAGCATTTT. This encodes CASNPWDRDQPQHF. Filled out from reference TRBV19 and TRBJ1-5, the complete variable domain reads DGGITQSPKYLFRKEGQNVTLSCEQNLNHDAMYWYRQDPGQGLRLIYYSQIVNDFQKGDIAEGYSVSREKKESFPLTVTSAQKNPTAFYLCASNPWDRDQPQHFGDGTRLSIL.